This T cell receptor (beta chain) was sequenced for a study of immune evolution from preneoplasia to lung adenocarcinoma. The germline V gene has CDR1 SGHDN and CDR2 FVKESK. Trimming took 4 bases from V and 0 from J, leaving 13 bases between them. The CDR3 runs 15 residues. On this clone itself: Its antigen is undetermined.

Resections took place in Japan or China from the mid-2010s to the late 2010s. Premalignant or tumor cells were enriched by macro-dissection after pathologic assessment. Clones were read by immunoSEQ multiplex PCR, and TCRdb kept only the in-frame ones, dropping some. The sample has about 10,000 clones, 70% to 90% seen once. Notes on the study in general: Normal lung had highest clonality; later lesions appeared denser, more diverse.

The receptor comes from a person between 65 and 79 years old with invasive lung adenocarcinoma. J is TRBJ2-7 and V is TRBV14; D is undetermined. The material sequenced was FFPE invasive lung adenocarcinoma tissue. The CDR3 DNA reads as TGTGCCAGCAGCCGGGGTAGGACGAGCTCCTACGAGCAGTACTTC. Protein: CASSRGRTSSYEQYF.